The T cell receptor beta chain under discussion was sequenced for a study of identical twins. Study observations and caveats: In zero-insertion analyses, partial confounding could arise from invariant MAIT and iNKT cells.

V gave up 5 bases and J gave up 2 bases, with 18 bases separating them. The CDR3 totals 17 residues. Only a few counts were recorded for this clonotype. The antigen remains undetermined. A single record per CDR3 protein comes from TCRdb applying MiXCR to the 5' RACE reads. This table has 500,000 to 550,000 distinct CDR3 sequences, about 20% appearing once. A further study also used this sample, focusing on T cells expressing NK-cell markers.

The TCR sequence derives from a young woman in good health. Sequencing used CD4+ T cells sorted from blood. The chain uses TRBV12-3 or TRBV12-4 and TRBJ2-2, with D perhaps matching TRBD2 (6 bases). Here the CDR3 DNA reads TGTGCCAGCAGTCGGGACTCCCCCGAGACCAACACCGGGGAGCTGTTTTTT. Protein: CASSRDSPETNTGELFF.